This TCR beta chain stems from a study of blood T cell repertoires in COVID-19. About the research overall: Whether acute or convalescent, the COVID-19 samples came from the United States, Italy and Spain. T cells, B-cell-depleted T cells, or PBMCs supplied cDNA or gDNA.

The authors' processing: By means of reference gene primer amplification, nucleated cell counts were estimated. The method was immunoSEQ multiplex PCR; TCRdb's version includes in-frame clones alone and lacks a portion of them. V, J and clone size reflect that table, while D and trimming were determined from the DNA. This sample has 180,000 or so clones, with about 80% found just once. The specimen was peripheral blood. The sequence was collected from a human donor with acute or convalescent COVID-19. The donor label of this sample is uncertain.

The CDR3 spells CSVDGGDKVFSTDTQYF. CDR3 DNA sequence: TGCAGCGTTGACGGGGGGGACAAAGTTTTTAGCACAGATACGCAGTATTTT. The chain uses TRBV29-1 and TRBJ2-3; 8 bases map to TRBD2. The V segment lost 3 bases and the J segment 0 bases; nucleotides outside the gene matches: 11. The CDR3 has 17 amino acids. Germline-derived CDR1 and CDR2 are SQVTM and ANQGSEA.